This T cell receptor beta chain was obtained from a study of cytomegalovirus exposure and HLA in healthy donors (dated 2017 in TCRdb). The study in broad terms: According to a later analysis, the 100 to 150 validation repertoires were produced on the same platform as the 666 repertoires of the first cohort. To predict cytomegalovirus infection status, the study brought together high-throughput TCR immunosequencing, statistical association of individual TCRs with disease status, and machine learning. A separate validation cohort of 100 to 150 different subjects was used in addition to the approximately 700-subject first cohort. The study aimed to test whether signatures of past pathogen exposure could be identified by cataloging public T cell receptors. Paper-wide results and their limitations: The classifier was reported to diagnose cytomegalovirus status with high specificity and sensitivity in both the original and validation cohorts. The authors suggested that the approach could potentially be extended to other disease states and immunological phenotypes. A later analysis had no HLA typing for the validation cohort, so co-occurrence there was scored across all 110 or so repertoires. In vitro tests confirmed that a few of the cytomegalovirus-associated TCR beta chains recognize cytomegalovirus antigens. In a later analysis, TCRs clustered in the first cohort were found to also tend to co-occur in the roughly 130 validation repertoires, with about 94% of cluster scores above 0. In the study, some 160 TCR beta chains were listed as associated with cytomegalovirus. While some public TCRs were present in many individuals, most TCR sequences turned up only very rarely across donors.

This clone was seen only a few times. Its antigen target is currently unknown. No base qualities exist here, and no much larger clone lies one base off it. The method behind the library was the immunoSEQ multiplex PCR assay. Concerning the study's data processing: A statistical classification framework was built to diagnose cytomegalovirus status from the catalog of TCR beta chain sequences. The table comes from immuneACCESS by way of TCRdb, which keeps in-frame sequences with V and J called. Part of the clones is missing from these tables; in studies checked, under half for an unresolved V gene and the rest for unknown reasons. That table is the source of V, J and clone size, and D and trimming were worked out from the DNA. This sample lists roughly 330,000 clones; approximately 86% were detected once. The ten largest clones take up approximately 1% of the sample. Donors formed part of the validation cohort, which comprised some 120 subjects and was distinct from the first cohort of several hundred subjects.

The germline V gene encodes CDR1 SEHNR and CDR2 FQNEAQ (reference sequence). The CDR3 goes from the cysteine to the phenylalanine over 12 residues. Here the CDR3 DNA is all that survives: 36 bases in frame from base 1. V was cut back by 8 bases and J by 4 bases, leaving a gap of 11 bases between them. Sequencing was performed on PBMCs. The chain employs TRBV7-9 and TRBJ1-2; the D gene assignment is ambiguous. The clonotype originates from a young woman in good health and CMV-seropositive. CDR3 protein: CASGSTAYGYTF. In nucleotide form, the sequence is TGTGCCAGCGGTTCCACTGCCTATGGCTACACCTTC.